The T cell receptor (beta chain) under discussion was sequenced for a study of blood T cell repertoires in COVID-19. Study overall: The study drew acute and convalescent COVID-19 samples from the United States, Italy and Spain. T cells, B-cell-depleted T cells, or PBMCs provided the cDNA or gDNA that served as material.

In germline, CDR1 is LNHDA, CDR2 SQIVND (reference sequence). J lost 2 bases, V lost 7 bases, and 9 bases had no gene match. The length of the CDR3 is 17 residues. In its sample, this clone was seen once. In the study's own analysis: How many nucleated cells were present was estimated from reference gene primer amplification. Only in-frame clones appear in the TCRdb table, and some are missing; sequencing was by immunoSEQ multiplex PCR. The DNA was the basis for D and trimming; V, J and clone size are from that table. The sample has some 150,000 clones, roughly 90% seen once. This clonotype was obtained from a human donor in a cohort sampled during active COVID-19. Sequenced material: peripheral blood. The chain employs TRBV19 and TRBJ2-3; 13 bases agree with TRBD2. The CDR3 nucleotides are TGTGCCAGTACCCCGGAAGGACTAGCGGGGGTCACAGATACGCAGTATTTT. Encoded protein: CASTPEGLAGVTDTQYF.